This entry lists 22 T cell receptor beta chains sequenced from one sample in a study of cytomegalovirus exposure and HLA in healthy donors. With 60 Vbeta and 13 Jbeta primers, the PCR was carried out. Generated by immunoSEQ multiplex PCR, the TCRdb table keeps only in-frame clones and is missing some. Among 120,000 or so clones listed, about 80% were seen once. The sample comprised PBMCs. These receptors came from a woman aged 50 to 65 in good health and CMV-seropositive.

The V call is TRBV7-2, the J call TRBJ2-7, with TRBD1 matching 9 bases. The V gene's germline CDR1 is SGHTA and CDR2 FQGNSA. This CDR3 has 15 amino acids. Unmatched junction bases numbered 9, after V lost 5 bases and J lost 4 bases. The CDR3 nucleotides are TGTGCCAGCAGCCCCGGACAGGGGCCCTTTTACGAGCAGTACTTC. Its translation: CASSPGQGPFYEQYF.

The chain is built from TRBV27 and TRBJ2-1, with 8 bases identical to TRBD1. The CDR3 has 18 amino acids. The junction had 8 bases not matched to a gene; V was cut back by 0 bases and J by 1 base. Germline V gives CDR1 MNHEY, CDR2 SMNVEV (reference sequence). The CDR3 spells CASSLSPGRGQSYNEQFF. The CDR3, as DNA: TGTGCCAGCAGTTTATCCCCGGGCAGGGGGCAGTCCTACAATGAGCAGTTCTTC.

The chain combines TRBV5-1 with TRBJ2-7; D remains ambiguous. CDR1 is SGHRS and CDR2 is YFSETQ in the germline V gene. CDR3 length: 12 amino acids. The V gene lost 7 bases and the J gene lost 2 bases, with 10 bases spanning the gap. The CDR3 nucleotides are TGCGCCAGCTCCCTTGAGGCCTACGAGCAGTACTTC. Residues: CASSLEAYEQYF.

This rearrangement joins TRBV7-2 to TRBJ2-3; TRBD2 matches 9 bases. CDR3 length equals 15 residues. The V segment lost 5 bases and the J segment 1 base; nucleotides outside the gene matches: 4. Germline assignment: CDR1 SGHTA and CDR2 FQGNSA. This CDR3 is CASSQRGGGTDTQYF. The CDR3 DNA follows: TGTGCCAGCAGCCAACGCGGGGGGGGCACAGATACGCAGTATTTT.

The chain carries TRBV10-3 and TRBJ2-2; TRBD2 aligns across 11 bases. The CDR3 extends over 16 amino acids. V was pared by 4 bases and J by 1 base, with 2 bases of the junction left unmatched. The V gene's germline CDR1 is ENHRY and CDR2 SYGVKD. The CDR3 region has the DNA TGTGCCATCAGTGTCGGACTAGCGGGGAACACCGGGGAGCTGTTTTTT. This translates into CAISVGLAGNTGELFF.

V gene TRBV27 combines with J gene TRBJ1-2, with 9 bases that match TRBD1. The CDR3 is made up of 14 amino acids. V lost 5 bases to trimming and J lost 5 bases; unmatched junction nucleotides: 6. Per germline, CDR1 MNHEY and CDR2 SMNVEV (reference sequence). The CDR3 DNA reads TGTGCCAGCAGTCTCCGGACAGGGGTTTATGGCTACACCTTC. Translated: CASSLRTGVYGYTF.

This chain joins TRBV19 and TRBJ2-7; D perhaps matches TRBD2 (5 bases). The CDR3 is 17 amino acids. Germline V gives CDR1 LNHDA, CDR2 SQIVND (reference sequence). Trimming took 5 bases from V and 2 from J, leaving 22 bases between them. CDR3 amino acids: CASSPSLGLTVPYEQYF. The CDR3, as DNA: TGTGCCAGTAGTCCCTCTTTAGGACTGACCGTCCCCTACGAGCAGTACTTC.

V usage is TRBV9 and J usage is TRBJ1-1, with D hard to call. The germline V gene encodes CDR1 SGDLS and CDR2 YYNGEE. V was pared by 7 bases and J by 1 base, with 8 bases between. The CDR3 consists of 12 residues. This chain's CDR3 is CASGSGNTEAFF. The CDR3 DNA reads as TGTGCCAGCGGGTCGGGGAACACTGAAGCTTTCTTT.

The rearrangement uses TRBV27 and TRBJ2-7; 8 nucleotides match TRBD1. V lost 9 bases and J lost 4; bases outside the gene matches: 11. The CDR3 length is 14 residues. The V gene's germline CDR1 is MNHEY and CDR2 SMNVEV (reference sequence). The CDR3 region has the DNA TGTGCCAGTAGTGGACAGGGTAGCCGATACGAGCAGTACTTC. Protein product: CASSGQGSRYEQYF.

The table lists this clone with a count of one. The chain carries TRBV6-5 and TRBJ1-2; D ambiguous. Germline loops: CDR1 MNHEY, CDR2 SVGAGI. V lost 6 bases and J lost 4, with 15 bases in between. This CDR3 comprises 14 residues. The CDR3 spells CASRQTRTRYGYTF. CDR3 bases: TGTGCCAGCAGACAAACTAGGACCCGCTATGGCTACACCTTC.

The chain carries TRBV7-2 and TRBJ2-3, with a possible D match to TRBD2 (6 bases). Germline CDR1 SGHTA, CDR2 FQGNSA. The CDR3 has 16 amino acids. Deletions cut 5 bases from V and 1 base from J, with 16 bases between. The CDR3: CASSPRALAGTDTQYF. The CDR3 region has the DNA TGTGCCAGCAGCCCCAGGGCACTAGCAGGCACAGATACGCAGTATTTT.

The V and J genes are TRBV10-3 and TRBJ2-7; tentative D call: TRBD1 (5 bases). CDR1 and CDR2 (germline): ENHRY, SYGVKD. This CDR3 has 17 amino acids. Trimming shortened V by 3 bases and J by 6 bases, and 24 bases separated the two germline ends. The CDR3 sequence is CAISDKRKDTLTPEQYF. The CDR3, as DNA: TGTGCCATCAGTGATAAGCGAAAGGACACTTTGACACCCGAGCAGTACTTC.

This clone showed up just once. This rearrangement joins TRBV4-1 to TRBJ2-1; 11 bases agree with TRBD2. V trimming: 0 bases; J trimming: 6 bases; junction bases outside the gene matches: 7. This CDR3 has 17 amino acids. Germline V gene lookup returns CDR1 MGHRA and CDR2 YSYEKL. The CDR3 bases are TGCGCCAGCAGCCAAGATTGGAGGACTAGCGGGTCCAATGAGCAGTTCTTC. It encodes CASSQDWRTSGSNEQFF.

In DNA form, the CDR3 reads TGTGCCAGCACCCTTGGCGGGGGAGCTAACTATGGCTACACCTTC. This codes for CASTLGGGANYGYTF. The chain links TRBV7-9 to TRBJ1-2, with TRBD1 as a possible D gene (5 bases). The CDR3 length is 15 residues. Germline V gene lookup returns CDR1 SEHNR and CDR2 FQNEAQ (reference sequence). V was shortened by 7 bases and J by 0 bases, with 15 bases between the two germline ends.

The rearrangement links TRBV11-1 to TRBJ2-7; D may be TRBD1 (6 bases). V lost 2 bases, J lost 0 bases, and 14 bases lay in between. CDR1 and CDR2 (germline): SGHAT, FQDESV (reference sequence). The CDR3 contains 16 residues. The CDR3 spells CASSLPRQESSYEQYF. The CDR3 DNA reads TGTGCCAGCAGCTTACCCCGACAGGAAAGCTCCTACGAGCAGTACTTC. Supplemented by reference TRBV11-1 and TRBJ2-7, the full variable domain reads EAEVAQSPRYKITEKSQAVAFWCDPISGHATLYWYRQILGQGPELLVQFQDESVVDDSQLPKDRFSAERLKGVDSTLKIQPAELGDSAMYLCASSLPRQESSYEQYFGPGTRLTVT.

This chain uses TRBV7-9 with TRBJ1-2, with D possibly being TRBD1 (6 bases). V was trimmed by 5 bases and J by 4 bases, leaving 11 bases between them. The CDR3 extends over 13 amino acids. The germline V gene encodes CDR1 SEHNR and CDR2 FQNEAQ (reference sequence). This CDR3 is CASSLDRLYGYTF. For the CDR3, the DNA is TGTGCCAGCAGCCTAGACAGGCTCTATGGCTACACCTTC. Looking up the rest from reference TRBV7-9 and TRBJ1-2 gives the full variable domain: DTGVSQNPRHKITKRGQNVTFRCDPISEHNRLYWYRQTLGQGPEFLTYFQNEAQLEKSRLLSDRFSAERPKGSFSTLEIQRTEQGDSAMYLCASSLDRLYGYTFGSGTRLTVV.

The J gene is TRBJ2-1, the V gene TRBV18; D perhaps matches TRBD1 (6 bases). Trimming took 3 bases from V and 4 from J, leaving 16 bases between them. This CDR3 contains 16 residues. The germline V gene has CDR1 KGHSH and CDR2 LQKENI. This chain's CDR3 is CASSPAGQPPYNEQFF. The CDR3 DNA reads TGTGCCAGCTCACCCGCCGGACAGCCCCCTTACAATGAGCAGTTCTTC.

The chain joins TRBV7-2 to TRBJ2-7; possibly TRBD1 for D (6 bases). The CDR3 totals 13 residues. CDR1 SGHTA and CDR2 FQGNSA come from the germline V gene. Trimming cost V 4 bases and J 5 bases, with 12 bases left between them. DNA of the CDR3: TGTGCCAGCAGCTCGGCCACAGGGCACGAGCAGTACTTC. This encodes CASSSATGHEQYF.

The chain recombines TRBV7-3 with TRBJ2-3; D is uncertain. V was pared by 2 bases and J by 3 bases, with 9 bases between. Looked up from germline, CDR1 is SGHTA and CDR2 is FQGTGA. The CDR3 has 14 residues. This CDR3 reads CASSLRATTDTQYF. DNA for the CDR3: TGTGCCAGCAGCTTACGCGCTACGACAGATACGCAGTATTTT.

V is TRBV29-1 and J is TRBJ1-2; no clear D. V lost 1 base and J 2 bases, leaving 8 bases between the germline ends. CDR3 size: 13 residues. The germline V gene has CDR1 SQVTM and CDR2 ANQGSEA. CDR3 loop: CSVEANRNYGYTF. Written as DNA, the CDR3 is TGCAGCGTTGAAGCTAACAGAAACTATGGCTACACCTTC.

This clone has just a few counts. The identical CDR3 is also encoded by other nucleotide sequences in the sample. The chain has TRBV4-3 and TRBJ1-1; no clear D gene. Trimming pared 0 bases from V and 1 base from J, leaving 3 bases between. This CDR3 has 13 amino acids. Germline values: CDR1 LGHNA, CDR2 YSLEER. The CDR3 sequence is CASSQDRNTEAFF. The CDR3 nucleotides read TGCGCCAGCAGCCAAGATAGGAACACTGAAGCTTTCTTT.

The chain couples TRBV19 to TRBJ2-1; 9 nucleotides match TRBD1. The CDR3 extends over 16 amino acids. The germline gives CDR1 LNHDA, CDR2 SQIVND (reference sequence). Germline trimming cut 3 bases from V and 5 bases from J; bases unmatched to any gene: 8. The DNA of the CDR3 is TGTGCCAGTAGTATCGACAGGGGGAGGAGGGACAATGAGCAGTTCTTC. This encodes CASSIDRGRRDNEQFF.